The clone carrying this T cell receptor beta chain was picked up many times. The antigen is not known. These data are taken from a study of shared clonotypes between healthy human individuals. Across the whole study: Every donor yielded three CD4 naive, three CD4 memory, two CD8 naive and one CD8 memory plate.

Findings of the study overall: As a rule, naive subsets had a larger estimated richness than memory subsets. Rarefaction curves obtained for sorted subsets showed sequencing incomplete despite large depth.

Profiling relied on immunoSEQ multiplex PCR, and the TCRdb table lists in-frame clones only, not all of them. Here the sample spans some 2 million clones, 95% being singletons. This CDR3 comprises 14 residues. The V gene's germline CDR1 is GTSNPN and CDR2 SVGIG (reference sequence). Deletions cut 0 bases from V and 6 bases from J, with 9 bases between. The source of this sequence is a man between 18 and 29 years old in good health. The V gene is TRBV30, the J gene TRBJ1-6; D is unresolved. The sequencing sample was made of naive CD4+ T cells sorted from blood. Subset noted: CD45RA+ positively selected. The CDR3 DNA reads TGTGCCTGGAGTGTAGCCCGGGGTAATTCACCCCTCCACTTT. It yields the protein CAWSVARGNSPLHF.